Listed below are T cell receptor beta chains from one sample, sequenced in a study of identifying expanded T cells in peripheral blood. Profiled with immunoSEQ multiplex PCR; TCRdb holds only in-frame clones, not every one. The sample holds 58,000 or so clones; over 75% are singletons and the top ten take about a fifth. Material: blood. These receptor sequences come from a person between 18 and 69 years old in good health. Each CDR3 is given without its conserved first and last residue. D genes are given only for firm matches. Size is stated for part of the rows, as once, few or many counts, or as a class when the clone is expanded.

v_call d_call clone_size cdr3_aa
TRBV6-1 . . ASTTELNTEAF
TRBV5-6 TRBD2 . ASSSGLGVYQETQY
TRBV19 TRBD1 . ASASRGPNTEAF
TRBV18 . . ASSPIGTRNNSPLH
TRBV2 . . ASSEGPGSSYEQY
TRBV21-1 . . ASLLKDRVNTGELF
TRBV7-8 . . ASSLGYHEQY
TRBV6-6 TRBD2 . ASSNSGRSSLEQF
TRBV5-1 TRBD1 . ASSLTGVDQPQH
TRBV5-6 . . ASSPVTENSPLH
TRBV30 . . AWSKGLGGNTIY
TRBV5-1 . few ASSTSVVQETQY
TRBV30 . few AWSVILYEQY
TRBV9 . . ASSVKGYTGELF
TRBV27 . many ATRDARLSNQPQH
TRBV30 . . AWRRTDQETQY
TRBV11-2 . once ASTIRGYNEQF
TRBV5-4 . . ASSSPNLDNYGYT
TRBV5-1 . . ASSSKGAGRNIQY
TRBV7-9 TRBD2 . ASSSGREVSYEQY
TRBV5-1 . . ASSLGWGLQGSGETQY
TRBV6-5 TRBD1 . ASRGQGHNYGYT
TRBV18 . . ASSLDNGYEQY
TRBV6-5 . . ASSYSGLRTDTQY
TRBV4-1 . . ASSEAQELNTEAF
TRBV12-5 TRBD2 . ASGLVPGGPEETQY
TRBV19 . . ASSMEVGLPQETQY
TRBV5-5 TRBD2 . ASSLGHGRARTDTQY
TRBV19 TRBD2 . ASSRLLSGMPQF
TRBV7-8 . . ASSLQAKITDTQY
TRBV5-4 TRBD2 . ASRRWRGGGTDTQY
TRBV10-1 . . ASSDGGTDTQY
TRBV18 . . ASSPEGTKNIQY
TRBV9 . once ASSVRGGAVNTIY
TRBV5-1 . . ASSLVESGANVLT
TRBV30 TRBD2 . AWSVLAGATGELF
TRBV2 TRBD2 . ASSEEGAGVYNEQF
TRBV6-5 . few ASRDVPTMAPLH
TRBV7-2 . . ASSLAVSTELF
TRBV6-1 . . ASSEEKGGVPWETQY
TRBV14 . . ASRDTGRETQY
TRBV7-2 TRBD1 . ASSLAGGMETQY
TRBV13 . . ASSHGTGKQKVNTEAF
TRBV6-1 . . ASISGTSGNTIY
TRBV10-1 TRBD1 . ASPPGTGGETQY
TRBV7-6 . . ASSLGSGEQY
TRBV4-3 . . ASSQQAGNTEAF
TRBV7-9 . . ASSQGVSRNYNEQF